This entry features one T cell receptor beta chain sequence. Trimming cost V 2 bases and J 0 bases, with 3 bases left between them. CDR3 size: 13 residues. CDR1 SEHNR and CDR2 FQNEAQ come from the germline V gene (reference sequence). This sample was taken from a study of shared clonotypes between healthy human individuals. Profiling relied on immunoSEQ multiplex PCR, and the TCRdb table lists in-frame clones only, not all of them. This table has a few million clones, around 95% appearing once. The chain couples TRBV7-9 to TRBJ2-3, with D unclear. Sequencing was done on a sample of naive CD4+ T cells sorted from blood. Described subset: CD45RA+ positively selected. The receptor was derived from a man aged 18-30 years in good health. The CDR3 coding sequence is TGTGCCAGCAGCTTATATAGCACAGATACGCAGTATTTT. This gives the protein CASSLYSTDTQYF.